This record looks at one T cell receptor (beta chain) sequence and its context. The antigen is unknown. This record comes from a study of T cell repertoires in cytomegalovirus infection. Across the study: Selected CMV epitopes included recently identified HLA-C-restricted ones as well as well-studied HLA-B-restricted ones. Public TCR beta signatures were indicative of both CMV infection and a matching HLA type.

TCRdb ran MiXCR on the reads and lists one entry per CDR3 protein. Of about 700,000 distinct CDR3 sequences listed, 30% to 35% were seen once; the top ten hold 18%. Study-wide results and limits: Of the TCR beta families, the public ones yielded a cumulative frequency that identified carriers of CMV plus the relevant HLA. HLA-C-restricted CMV clonotypes gave the most frequent clonotype in two of eight donors.

The germline V gene has CDR1 LGHNA and CDR2 YSLEER. CDR3 size: 15 residues. Trimming took 1 base from V and 6 from J, leaving 14 bases between them. The source is a human donor in good health (CMV status not recorded). Some clones in this sample may be carry-over from other donors' samples. The material sequenced was cultured PBMCs, taken from culture after CMV antigen stimulation. The chain has TRBV4-3 and TRBJ2-3; a possible D gene is TRBD1 (6 bases). The CDR3 protein is CASSQGLRGKDTQYF. CDR3 DNA sequence: TGCGCCAGCAGCCAAGGCTTAAGGGGGAAGGATACGCAGTATTTT.